This T cell receptor (beta chain) was recorded in a study of CD8 T cell repertoires and HIV-1 epitope variants. Study-wide background: Controls included no peptide, Ebola AY9 epitope, and a CMV, EBV, flu pool. T cells were cultured for nine to eleven days with cytokines added on days 3 and 7.

The CDR3 covers 14 residues. Germline CDR1 is SGHNT and CDR2 is YYREEE (reference sequence). V gave up 2 bases and J gave up 1 base; unmatched junction bases: 1. Some clones are missing from TCRdb's copy, which holds only in-frame ones; the method was immunoSEQ multiplex PCR. The sample lists 5,100 or so clones; roughly two thirds were seen once. A word on this clone: As yet, its antigen is unknown. This CDR3 is also generated by other DNA sequences in the sample.

Overall study findings and caveats: Of 8 or 9 antigen-specific beta clonotypes, over five appeared to cross-react with escape variants.

Sequenced: cultured CD8+ T cells derived from PBMCs. V is TRBV5-4 and J is TRBJ2-7; 9 nucleotides align to TRBD1. The sequence came from a male donor with HIV. Here the CDR3 DNA reads TGTGCCAGCAGCTTTGGACAGGGGTCCTACGAGCAGTACTTC. Protein: CASSFGQGSYEQYF. Full variable domain (missing parts from reference TRBV5-4 and TRBJ2-7): ETGVTQSPTHLIKTRGQQVTLRCSSQSGHNTVSWYQQALGQGPQFIFQYYREEENGRGNFPPRFSGLQFPNYSSELNVNALELDDSALYLCASSFGQGSYEQYFGPGTRLTVT.